These 2 T cell receptor beta chains were sequenced from one sample in a study of blood T cells in healthy people across ages. Next came a second PCR, run for about 6 to 11 cycles, which used a sample-barcoded 5' primer along with a J-beta primer mix. TCRdb itself ran the 5' RACE reads through MiXCR, one entry per CDR3 protein. The sample includes more than 550,000 distinct CDR3 sequences, approximately 21% of them seen just once. The source material was blood. These receptors were collected from a man in his 70s in good health.

J is TRBJ2-1 and V is TRBV11-3; D possibly corresponds to TRBD2 (6 bases). The V end was cut by 8 bases, the J end by 6 bases, with 14 bases between. This CDR3 spans 13 amino acids. Germline V gene data show CDR1 as SGHNT and CDR2 as YENEEA. CDR3: CASSRARGNEQFF. The CDR3 nucleotides are TGTGCCAGCTCTAGGGCGCGGGGCAATGAGCAGTTCTTC.

As regards this clonotype: The conserved closing phenylalanine or tryptophan is absent in this CDR3, likely reflecting a read error. The chain uses TRBV7-2 and TRBJ2-3, with D hard to call. The V gene's germline CDR1 is SGHTA and CDR2 FQGNSA. Trimming took 3 bases from V and 6 from J, leaving 13 bases between them. This CDR3 contains 14 residues. This CDR3 is CASSLDLGQDTQYS. CDR3 bases: TGTGCCAGCAGCTTGGACCTTGGGCAGGATACGCAGTATTCT.